What follows are 13 T cell receptor beta chains derived from one specimen sequenced in a study of sequential checkpoint blockade in melanoma. Specified treatment: randomized to nivolumab then ipilimumab (arm A) or the reverse (arm B). Produced via immunoSEQ multiplex PCR; TCRdb's table is partial and in-frame only. Here the sample spans 20,000 to 25,000 clones, 82% being singletons. The material sequenced was CD8+ T cells sorted from blood (inferred from file names), taken from a patient given nivolumab and ipilimumab in sequence. These receptor sequences come from a human donor with melanoma.

This clone has just a few counts. The chain employs TRBV11-2 and TRBJ1-3; D is undetermined. The germline V gene encodes CDR1 SGHAT and CDR2 FQNNGV. Trimming removed 5 bases at V and 7 bases at J, with 12 bases between. The CDR3 has 13 amino acids. CDR3: CASSQRQTNTIYF. DNA of the CDR3: TGTGCCAGCAGCCAGCGGCAGACCAACACCATATATTTT.

This clone was seen once. V is TRBV11-3 and J is TRBJ2-1, with D tentatively TRBD2 (6 bases). This CDR3 has 13 residues. In germline, CDR1 is SGHNT, CDR2 YENEEA. V gave up 6 bases and J gave up 9 bases, with 15 bases separating them. The CDR3 region has the DNA TGTGCCAGCAGTACCCACCGGGGAGGTGAGCAGTTCTTC. Translating it yields CASSTHRGGEQFF.

The rearrangement uses TRBV7-9 and TRBJ1-4, with 7 nucleotides matching TRBD1. There are 15 residues in the CDR3. In germline, CDR1 is SEHNR, CDR2 FQNEAQ (reference sequence). With 5 bases clipped from V and 4 bases from J, the junction kept 7 bases outside the gene matches. CDR3 in DNA: TGTGCCAGCAGCGTGACACAGGGGTATAATGAAAAACTGTTTTTT. It translates to CASSVTQGYNEKLFF.

CDR3 protein: CASSVYGTGSNEQFF. The CDR3 DNA reads as TGTGCCAGCAGCGTTTACGGGACAGGGAGCAATGAGCAGTTCTTC. The J gene is TRBJ2-1, the V gene TRBV9; 9 bases agree with TRBD1. This CDR3 is 15 amino acids long. J was trimmed by 6 bases and V by 2 bases; bases with no gene match: 6. The V gene's germline CDR1 is SGDLS and CDR2 YYNGEE.

J is TRBJ2-5 and V is TRBV11-3; D unresolved. In germline, CDR1 is SGHNT, CDR2 YENEEA. V was shortened by 1 base and J by 3 bases, with 15 bases between the two germline ends. This CDR3 comprises 16 residues. The CDR3 DNA reads TGTGCCAGCAGCTTAGGGTTGAGGAGTGGTGAAGAGACCCAGTACTTC. Its translation: CASSLGLRSGEETQYF. Full variable domain (missing parts from reference TRBV11-3 and TRBJ2-5): EAGVVQSPRYKIIEKKQPVAFWCNPISGHNTLYWYLQNLGQGPELLIRYENEEAVDDSQLPKDRFSAERLKGVDSTLKIQPAELGDSAVYLCASSLGLRSGEETQYFGPGTRLLVL.

The rearrangement links TRBV6-6 to TRBJ2-7; no definite D call. V lost 2 bases to trimming and J lost 6 bases, with 17 bases between them. CDR1 MNHNY and CDR2 SVGAGI come from the germline V gene (reference sequence). The CDR3 runs 15 residues. In DNA, the CDR3 is TGTGCCAGCAGTTACCCCCAACAGTCTGGTAGCGAGCAGTACTTC. Translating it yields CASSYPQQSGSEQYF.

V usage is TRBV18 and J usage is TRBJ2-2, with 7 nucleotides matching TRBD1. CDR3 length: 16 residues. CDR1 is KGHSH, CDR2 LQKENI, per germline. Trimming at V came to 6 bases and at J to 5 bases, leaving 12 bases not matched to a gene. The CDR3 sequence: CASSPYRDRETGELFF. Here the CDR3 DNA reads TGTGCCAGCTCCCCTTACCGGGACAGAGAAACCGGGGAGCTGTTTTTT.

This clone has more than one count but fewer than ten. The chain carries TRBV5-5 and TRBJ2-1; 8 bases are shared with TRBD1. The CDR3 consists of 12 residues. V gave up 2 bases and J gave up 12 bases; unmatched junction bases: 4. Looked up from germline, CDR1 is SGHKS and CDR2 is YYEKEE (reference sequence). Here the CDR3 reads CASSLQGGGQFF. CDR3 bases: TGTGCCAGCAGCTTACAGGGGGGAGGGCAGTTCTTC.

This chain links TRBV14 with TRBJ1-5, with 8 bases that match TRBD1. V lost 4 bases, J lost 6 bases, and 2 bases stayed unmatched. In germline, CDR1 is SGHDN, CDR2 FVKESK. The CDR3 length is 13 residues. Here the CDR3 reads CASSPDRAQPQHF. The CDR3 DNA reads as TGTGCCAGCAGCCCGGACAGGGCTCAGCCCCAGCATTTT.

DNA for the CDR3: TGTGCCAGCAGTCCCAAGGGACTTCCTAGCGGGAGGGCCTACAATGAGCAGTTCTTC. Translating it yields CASSPKGLPSGRAYNEQFF. The chain is built from TRBV27 and TRBJ2-1; TRBD2 aligns across 12 bases. This CDR3 has 19 amino acids. Losses at the gene ends were 5 bases for V and 2 bases for J; bases not matched to a gene: 13. Germline assignment: CDR1 MNHEY and CDR2 SMNVEV (reference sequence).

The chain has TRBV10-1 and TRBJ2-2; a possible D gene is TRBD1 (6 bases). Germline CDR1 WNHNN, CDR2 SYGVQD (reference sequence). Trimming took 5 bases from V and 5 from J, leaving 9 bases between them. This CDR3 has 13 amino acids. CDR3 loop: CASSLDRTGELFF. The CDR3 nucleotides are TGCGCCAGCAGTCTGGACAGAACCGGGGAGCTGTTTTTT.

The V call is TRBV28, the J call TRBJ2-5; a weak D match, TRBD2 (5 bases). The CDR3 contains 14 residues. Germline CDR1 reads MDHEN; CDR2 reads SYDVKM. Trimming shortened V by 2 bases and J by 5 bases, and 12 bases separated the two germline ends. The CDR3 DNA reads as TGTGCCAGCAGTTTAATCGGGGAACTGGAGACCCAGTACTTC. This sequence encodes CASSLIGELETQYF.

V and J are TRBV6-5 and TRBJ1-4; D gene uncertain. Trimming removed 0 bases from V and 3 bases from J, with 8 bases in between. The CDR3 loop spans 15 amino acids. Per the germline V gene, CDR1 is MNHEY and CDR2 is SVGAGI. CDR3 protein: CASSYSTRPNEKLFF. In nucleotides, the CDR3 is TGTGCCAGCAGTTACTCCACCAGGCCTAATGAAAAACTGTTTTTT.